These 11 T cell receptor beta chains came from one sample sequenced in a study of OX40 agonist ivuxolimab in advanced cancers. Library creation used the immunoSEQ multiplex PCR assay. In TCRdb, the immuneACCESS table is reduced to in-frame sequences with V and J assigned. These tables do not hold every clone; where another copy was compared, an unresolved V gene accounts for under half, and the others remain unexplained. Counted in this sample were tens of thousands of clones; around 84% of them appeared once. Together, the top ten hold 6.5% of the sample. The sequencing here drew on CD4+ or CD8+ T cells sorted from blood, taken in a trial of the OX40 agonist ivuxolimab. The receptor set was obtained from an adult with an advanced solid tumor such as melanoma, head and neck, liver or kidney cancer.

The rearrangement uses TRBV6-1 and TRBJ1-6; D is unclear. The CDR3 runs 15 residues. Germline CDR1 reads MNHNS; CDR2 reads SASEGT. V dropped 7 bases and J dropped 2 bases, with 12 bases sitting between them. This CDR3 reads CASNVGRTYNSPLHF. The CDR3 DNA reads TGTGCCAGCAACGTAGGACGAACCTATAATTCACCCCTCCACTTT.

In its sample, this clone was seen once. The chain is built from TRBV30 and TRBJ2-7; TRBD1 matches at 9 bases. The CDR3 has 15 residues. The V segment lost 5 bases and the J segment 3 bases; nucleotides outside the gene matches: 11. The V gene's germline CDR1 is GTSNPN and CDR2 SVGIG (reference sequence). The CDR3 reads CAWAIGQGLYYEQYF. The CDR3 region has the DNA TGTGCCTGGGCTATCGGACAGGGGCTCTACTACGAGCAGTACTTC.

The chain joins TRBV5-1 to TRBJ2-1, with TRBD1 as a possible D gene (5 bases). Trimming pared 4 bases from V and 0 bases from J, leaving 11 bases between. Per germline, CDR1 SGHRS and CDR2 YFSETQ. The CDR3 is 15 residues long. CDR3 nucleotides: TGCGCCAGCAGCCGGACAATCTCCTCCTACAATGAGCAGTTCTTC. Protein product: CASSRTISSYNEQFF.

The J gene is TRBJ2-1, the V gene TRBV30; tentative D call: TRBD1 (5 bases). Germline V gives CDR1 GTSNPN, CDR2 SVGIG (reference sequence). CDR3 size: 17 residues. Trimming stripped 0 bases from V and 6 bases from J, with 21 bases between. The CDR3 loop is CAWSVRFVAQVGNEQFF. The CDR3 coding sequence is TGTGCCTGGAGTGTGAGGTTTGTGGCACAGGTCGGCAATGAGCAGTTCTTC.

In this sample, this clone turned up a few times. The CDR3 loop reads CASGSGGAHEQFF. CDR3 DNA sequence: TGTGCTAGTGGTTCCGGGGGCGCCCATGAGCAGTTCTTC. The V gene is TRBV12-5, the J gene TRBJ2-1, with D perhaps being TRBD1 or TRBD2 (6 bases each). CDR3 size: 13 residues. Trimming shortened V by 4 bases and J by 8 bases, and 12 bases separated the two germline ends. CDR1 is LGHNT and CDR2 is FRNRAP in the germline V gene.

This clone was found once. As DNA, the CDR3 is TGTGCCAGCAGCTTGAGGGGACAGGGGGCGGATAATTCACCCCTCCACTTT. This codes for CASSLRGQGADNSPLHF. The chain links TRBV7-2 to TRBJ1-6; 12 positions agree with TRBD1. Germline values: CDR1 SGHTA, CDR2 FQGNSA. After removal of 3 bases from V and 5 bases from J, the junction contained 5 bases not matched to a gene. The CDR3 spans 17 residues. Supplemented by reference TRBV7-2 and TRBJ1-6, the full variable domain reads GAGVSQSPSNKVTEKGKDVELRCDPISGHTALYWYRQSLGQGLEFLIYFQGNSAPDKSGLPSDRFSAERTGGSVSTLTIQRTQQEDSAVYLCASSLRGQGADNSPLHFGNGTRLTVT.

The chain recombines TRBV10-3 with TRBJ2-3; TRBD2 aligns across 7 bases. CDR3 length equals 13 residues. In germline, CDR1 is ENHRY, CDR2 SYGVKD. After removal of 11 bases from V and 1 base from J, the junction contained 6 bases not matched to a gene. The DNA of the CDR3 is TGTGCCGTTCGGGAGGACGGCACAGATACGCAGTATTTT. It encodes CAVREDGTDTQYF.

This clone was found once. The gene calls are TRBV29-1 and TRBJ2-5; 10 bases are a match to TRBD1. Judging by the DNA end, TRBJ2-7 fits better; the J call may be wrong. Germline V gene sequence: CDR1 SQVTM, CDR2 ANQGSEA. This CDR3 has 14 amino acids. The CDR3 reads CSVAPGQGSYEQYF. The CDR3 DNA reads TGCAGCGTTGCCCCGGGACAGGGGTCCTACGAGCAGTACTTC.

This clone was observed a few times. The chain joins TRBV4-2 to TRBJ2-1, with 7 bases fitting TRBD2. CDR3 size: 17 residues. With V trimmed by 0 bases and J by 4 bases, 9 bases remained unmatched. CDR1 and CDR2 from the germline V gene are LGHNA and YNFKEQ. CDR3 bases: TGTGCCAGCAGCCAAGATGGGACGGGGGGACCTTACAATGAGCAGTTCTTC. It translates to CASSQDGTGGPYNEQFF.

The chain combines TRBV6-1 with TRBJ2-7; TRBD1 matches at 7 bases. This CDR3 is built from 14 residues. V lost 4 bases, J lost 3 bases, and 6 bases stayed unmatched. Germline V gives CDR1 MNHNS, CDR2 SASEGT. DNA for the CDR3: TGTGCCAGCAGTGGCTGGGACAGACGCTACGAGCAGTACTTC. Residues: CASSGWDRRYEQYF.

The V call is TRBV29-1, the J call TRBJ2-5; a weak D match, TRBD1 (5 bases). Near its end, the DNA agrees better with TRBJ2-7, so the J call may be wrong. The CDR3 consists of 13 residues. The V gene's germline CDR1 is SQVTM and CDR2 ANQGSEA. CDR3 protein: CSVVKGNTYEQYF. The CDR3, as DNA: TGCAGCGTTGTTAAGGGGAACACCTACGAGCAGTACTTC.